This TCR beta chain was recovered during a study of cytomegalovirus exposure and HLA in healthy donors. The CDR3 totals 13 residues. Trimming removed 6 bases from V and 4 bases from J, with 12 bases in between. CDR1 and CDR2 from the germline V gene are MNHEY and SMNVEV (reference sequence). Researchers ran the PCR with 60 Vbeta and 13 Jbeta primers. Only in-frame clones appear in the TCRdb table, and some are missing; sequencing was by immunoSEQ multiplex PCR. The sample yields 100,000 to 150,000 clones, 84% seen once. The chain has TRBV27 and TRBJ1-2, with unresolved D. The sample consisted of PBMCs. This sequence was found in a man in his forties or fifties in good health and CMV-seronegative. The CDR3 DNA is TGTGCCAGCAGCCCCGGAGGCGGCTATGGCTACACCTTC. Its translation is CASSPGGGYGYTF.